The 5 T cell receptor beta chains below all came from one sample that was sequenced in a study of blood T cell repertoires in COVID-19. Using immunoSEQ multiplex PCR, the repertoire was profiled, and TCRdb retains in-frame clones only, with some absent. Among some 78,000 clones listed, about nine tenths were seen once. Sequencing input: peripheral blood. The origin of the receptors is a woman aged 50 to 65 in a cohort sampled during active COVID-19.

This clone was seen a few times. This chain uses TRBV2 with TRBJ1-2, with 7 bases aligning to TRBD1. This CDR3 region has 14 residues. Germline V CDR1 and CDR2: SNHLY, FYNNEI. J gave up 2 bases and V 6 bases, and 6 bases lay outside the gene matches. CDR3 DNA sequence: TGTGCCAGCAGGGAACAGACAGGGAACTATGGCTACACCTTC. Translation gives CASREQTGNYGYTF.

The chain links TRBV7-6 to TRBJ1-5, with D perhaps matching TRBD1 (6 bases). Trimming stripped 0 bases from V and 5 bases from J, with 11 bases between. The CDR3 length is 15 residues. In germline, CDR1 is SGHVS, CDR2 FNYEAQ. CDR3 protein: CASSLADRNYQPQHF. In nucleotides, the CDR3 is TGTGCCAGCAGCTTAGCGGACAGAAACTATCAGCCCCAGCATTTT.

The DNA of the CDR3 is TGTGCCACGAGGGGGACAGGGGGAACAGATACGCAGTATTTT. Its translation is CATRGTGGTDTQYF. The J gene is TRBJ2-3, the V gene TRBV24-1; 11 positions match TRBD1. V gave up 10 bases and J gave up 3 bases; unmatched junction bases: 5. CDR3 size: 14 residues. Germline V gives CDR1 KGHDR, CDR2 SFDVKD.

The genes are TRBV4-2 and TRBJ1-3; D is undetermined. The CDR3 has 16 residues. Germline loops: CDR1 LGHNA, CDR2 YNFKEQ. Trimming cost V 3 bases and J 0 bases, with 12 bases left between them. CDR3 nucleotides: TGTGCCAGCAGCCAGGAGGAGTCTAGCTCTGGAAACACCATATATTTT. This translates into CASSQEESSSGNTIYF.

The rearrangement uses TRBV14 and TRBJ1-1; D not resolved. Germline V gene sequence: CDR1 SGHDN, CDR2 FVKESK. This CDR3 contains 14 residues. The V gene lost 4 bases and the J gene lost 1 base, with 10 bases spanning the gap. As DNA, the CDR3 is TGTGCCAGCAGCCCACATACACGGAACACTGAAGCTTTCTTT. Translated: CASSPHTRNTEAFF.